These T cell receptor beta chains were read from a single sample in a study of graft-versus-host responses after intestinal transplantation. Antigens for these TCRs are unknown. Produced via immunoSEQ multiplex PCR; TCRdb's table is partial and in-frame only. This table has nearly 95,000 clones, about 92% appearing once. Material: unstimulated CD8+ T cells sorted from spleen or lymph node cells, obtained before intestinal transplant. All receptors come from a human donor who received an intestinal transplant. CDR3s include the opening cysteine and the closing phenylalanine or tryptophan. Fields, in order: CDR3 length, D gene, clone size, V gene, J gene, CDR3 protein, CDR3 DNA. A D gene is named only where the DNA matches it firmly. Rows give clone size only sometimes, using once, few, many, or a class for an expanded clone.

>13|TRBD1|once|TRBV5-1|TRBJ1-1
CASSKGQGAEAFF
TGCGCCAGCAGCAAGGGACAGGGAGCTGAAGCTTTCTTT
>14|TRBD1|NA|TRBV29-1|TRBJ2-7
CSVEFEDRGREQYF
TGCAGCGTTGAATTCGAGGACAGGGGGCGCGAGCAGTACTTC
>17|NA|NA|TRBV30|TRBJ1-2
CAWRSIKGWGQDYGYTF
TGTGCCTGGAGGTCTATCAAAGGTTGGGGGCAAGACTATGGCTACACCTTC
>19|TRBD2|NA|TRBV30|TRBJ2-3
CAWSGGRVTSGVYTDTQYF
TGTGCCTGGAGTGGGGGAAGGGTGACTAGCGGGGTCTACACAGATACGCAGTATTTT
>17|TRBD1|NA|TRBV11-3|TRBJ2-7
CASSLERWGQGAYEQYF
TGTGCCAGCAGCTTAGAAAGGTGGGGACAGGGGGCCTACGAGCAGTACTTC
>17|TRBD2|NA|TRBV7-9|TRBJ2-5
CASSYPRASGEQETQYF
TGTGCCAGCAGCTACCCCCGGGCTAGCGGGGAGCAAGAGACCCAGTACTTC
>15|TRBD1|NA|TRBV6-1|TRBJ1-5
CASSGTGTGNQPQHF
TGTGCCAGCAGTGGAACCGGGACAGGCAATCAGCCCCAGCATTTT
>15|TRBD1|NA|TRBV27|TRBJ1-1
CASSSITGGSTEAFF
TGTGCCAGCAGTTCGATCACAGGGGGCAGCACTGAAGCTTTCTTT
>14|NA|NA|TRBV7-9|TRBJ2-1
CASSPQVSYNEQFF
TGTGCCAGCAGCCCCCAGGTCAGCTACAATGAGCAGTTCTTC
>16|NA|NA|TRBV27|TRBJ1-1
CASSLVDLAFGTEAFF
TGTGCCAGCAGTTTAGTTGATCTGGCTTTTGGCACTGAAGCTTTCTTT
>16|NA|NA|TRBV7-6|TRBJ1-1
CASSPRGGDMNTEAFF
TGTGCCAGCAGCCCCCGGGGAGGCGACATGAACACTGAAGCTTTCTTT
>13|NA|NA|TRBV30|TRBJ2-1
CAWSQQGYNEQFF
TGTGCCTGGAGTCAGCAGGGTTACAATGAGCAGTTCTTC
>16|TRBD2|few|TRBV2|TRBJ2-3
CASTGTSGVATDTQYF
TGTGCCAGCACCGGGACTAGCGGGGTGGCTACAGATACGCAGTATTTT
>14|NA|NA|TRBV7-2|TRBJ2-5
CASSLHSAGETQYF
TGTGCCAGCAGCTTACATAGCGCGGGAGAGACCCAGTACTTC
>16|TRBD2|NA|TRBV30|TRBJ2-5
CAWSGLMAGGRETQYF
TGTGCCTGGAGTGGGCTGATGGCGGGGGGGCGGGAGACCCAGTACTTC
>14|NA|NA|TRBV11-2|TRBJ2-7
CASSFSQGTYEQYF
TGTGCCAGCAGCTTCTCTCAGGGTACCTACGAGCAGTACTTC
>18|NA|NA|TRBV30|TRBJ1-6
CAWSPQGGGYPYNSPLHF
TGTGCCTGGAGTCCACAAGGGGGGGGCTACCCCTATAATTCACCCCTCCACTTT
>18|NA|NA|TRBV4-3|TRBJ1-2
CASSQVSPTWENNYGYTF
TGCGCCAGCAGCCAAGTATCACCGACTTGGGAGAATAACTATGGCTACACCTTC
>16|NA|NA|TRBV15|TRBJ1-3
CATSFDHPSSGNTIYF
TGTGCCACCAGCTTTGATCACCCGAGCTCTGGAAACACCATATATTTT
>14|NA|NA|TRBV7-6|TRBJ2-5
CASSSLGGSETQYF
TGTGCCAGCAGCTCACTTGGGGGGTCAGAGACCCAGTACTTC
>13|NA|NA|TRBV29-1|TRBJ1-2
CSVKTGDYYGYTF
TGCAGCGTCAAAACAGGAGATTACTATGGCTACACCTTC
>19|TRBD1|NA|TRBV9|TRBJ1-2
CASSALGQDGISTHYGYTF
TGTGCCAGCAGCGCCTTAGGACAGGATGGCATATCAACTCACTATGGCTACACCTTC
>14|TRBD1|NA|TRBV19|TRBJ1-1
CASSMDRGTTEAFF
TGTGCCAGTAGTATGGACAGGGGAACAACTGAAGCTTTCTTT
>16|NA|NA|TRBV15|TRBJ2-1
CATSRARQVSYNEQFF
TGTGCCACCAGCAGAGCGCGACAGGTTTCTTACAATGAGCAGTTCTTC
>16|NA|NA|TRBV4-1|TRBJ1-5
CASSQWGGNSNQPQHF
TGCGCCAGCAGCCAATGGGGAGGGAACAGCAATCAGCCCCAGCATTTT
>15|NA|NA|TRBV19|TRBJ2-1
CASSTFRSSYNEQFF
TGTGCCAGTAGTACCTTTAGGAGCTCCTACAATGAGCAGTTCTTC
>15|TRBD2|NA|TRBV5-8|TRBJ2-5
CASSKTGGAGETQYF
TGTGCCAGCAGCAAGACGGGGGGGGCTGGTGAGACCCAGTACTTC
>14|TRBD2|NA|TRBV5-4|TRBJ2-7
CASRSEDSGPEQYF
TGTGCCAGCAGAAGTGAGGATAGCGGGCCCGAGCAGTACTTC